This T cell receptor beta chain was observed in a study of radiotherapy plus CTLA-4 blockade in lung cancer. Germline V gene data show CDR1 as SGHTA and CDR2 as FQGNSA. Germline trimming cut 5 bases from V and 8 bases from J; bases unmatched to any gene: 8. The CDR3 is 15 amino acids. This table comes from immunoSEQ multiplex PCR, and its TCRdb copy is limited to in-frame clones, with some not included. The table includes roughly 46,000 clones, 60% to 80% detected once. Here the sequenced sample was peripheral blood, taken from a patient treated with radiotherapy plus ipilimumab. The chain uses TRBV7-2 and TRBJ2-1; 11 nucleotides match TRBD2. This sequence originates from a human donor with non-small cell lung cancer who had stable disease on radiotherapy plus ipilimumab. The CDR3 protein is CASSIRLAGSDEQFF. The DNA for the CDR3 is TGTGCCAGCAGCATCCGACTAGCGGGATCCGATGAGCAGTTCTTC.